This T cell receptor (beta chain) originates from a study of CD4 T cells in relation to SARS-CoV-2 and coronaviruses (dated by TCRdb to the early 2020s). Broadly, across the study: In the ViraFEST assay, PBMCs were cultured with antigen for approximately 10 days, after which TCR beta CDR3s were sequenced to identify antigen-specific clonal expansions. An HIV-1 Nef peptide pool or a no-peptide culture served as the negative reference condition. Patient-derived lymphoblastoid cell lines were used to map the HLA restriction of shared crossreactive spike epitopes. At the level of individual TCR clonotypes, the study evaluated whether memory CD4+ T cells crossreact between the spike proteins of SARS-CoV-2 and those of common cold coronaviruses. The Adaptive Biotechnologies TCR-sequencing kit was used to sequence samples from a few pre-COVID donors and the naive versus memory experiments, while other data came from Illumina-based sequencing. For other donors in the study, expansion assays were sequenced with a different, Illumina-based TCR-beta assay.

Turning to this clone: Its specific antigen is unknown. Within one base of it there is no much larger clone, and no base qualities were kept.

Paper-wide results and their limitations: Pre-pandemic and post-infection samples were not both contributed by any donor, so tracing of the source of pre-existing responses was limited. Small numbers of patients and of tested TCRs limited the study. Memory CD4+ clonotypes crossrecognizing SARS-CoV-2 and at least one common cold coronavirus spike were found in 50% to 80% of donors. Crossreactivity analysis centred on spike protein, so crossreactivity against other viral proteins was not assessed. Significantly weaker SARS-CoV-2-driven expansion was shown by crossreactive clones than by monoreactive clones, consistent with antigenic imprinting.

The junction carries 17 bases between V and J, which are trimmed by 2 bases and 7 bases respectively. The CDR3 numbers 15 residues from cysteine through phenylalanine. Of the read, only the CDR3 DNA is kept; its 45 bases are in frame from base 1. Looking up the germline V gene (reference sequence) yields CDR1 SGHAT and CDR2 FQDESV. CD4+ T cells from unexposed donors were collected before the COVID-19 pandemic (2011-2018). After more than 9 days of culture, CD4+ T cells were isolated with the EasySep CD4+ T cell isolation kit. As cell number allowed, CD4+ T cells from unexposed donors were tested for reactivity to SARS-CoV-2 S and N and to four common cold coronavirus spike pools. About 2.2 million PBMCs per well were cultured in IMDM with approximately 5% human AB serum and around 10 IU/ml IL-2. Half of the culture medium was replaced with fresh IL-2-containing medium on days 3 and 7. Triplicate replicate wells were generally used for each peptide culture condition. The leukapheresis product for the unexposed donors was obtained through commercial purchase. PBMCs were isolated from leukapheresis product or whole blood by Ficoll-Paque PLUS gradient centrifugation. The PBMCs went either fresh into the expansion assay or into cryopreservation at -140 degrees C. The QIAamp Micro DNA Kit was used to extract genomic DNA from the CD4+ T cells.

The receptor library was made with the immunoSEQ multiplex PCR assay. For the original study's pipeline: Preprocessing removed nonproductive sequences and CDR3s not starting with C, not ending with F or W, or shorter than 7 amino acids. Antigen-specific clonotypes were called with the MANAFEST web app on the basis of expansion relative to the reference and to other culture wells. A clone counted as positive if significantly expanded in 2 of 3 replicate wells versus the reference culture at FDR below 0.05. Positive clones also required significant expansion versus all other tandem wells and an odds ratio above 5. CDR3 homology was quantified as pairwise Levenshtein distance, calculated with the stringdist R package after three terminal residues were trimmed from each end. TCRdb holds this immuneACCESS table with in-frame rearrangements only. Some clones are missing; in checked studies, unresolved V genes explain under half, and the rest has no known cause. D and trimming come from the DNA, and the V and J calls and clone size come from that table. The sample table lists more than 15,000 clones, roughly four fifths of them with a count of one. The ten largest account for about a fifth of the sample.

Sequencing input: CD4+ T cells from PBMCs, cultured in vitro. The receptor's source is a human donor in good health. The chain is assembled from TRBV11-1 and TRBJ1-1; 6 matching bases give a weak D call of TRBD1. For the CDR3, the sequence is CASSLNPAGTYEAFF. The nucleotide sequence reads TGTGCCAGCAGCTTAAATCCAGCGGGGACATATGAAGCTTTCTTT. The full variable domain, with segments outside the CDR3 supplied by the reference TRBV11-1 and TRBJ1-1 proteins, appears as EAEVAQSPRYKITEKSQAVAFWCDPISGHATLYWYRQILGQGPELLVQFQDESVVDDSQLPKDRFSAERLKGVDSTLKIQPAELGDSAMYLCASSLNPAGTYEAFFGQGTRLTVV.